This T cell receptor (beta chain) was sequenced during a study of T cells and copy number aberrations in small-cell lung cancer. General study points: The study's sample size was small, so findings need validation. Tumors showed lower T-cell density, richness and clonality than adjacent lung, though density did not differ significantly.

The data were produced by immunoSEQ multiplex PCR, yet TCRdb's version contains in-frame clones alone and is incomplete. The sample has more than 9,000 clones; nearly 80% are singletons. About this clone: Its antigen is still unknown.

CDR3 length: 20 amino acids. CDR1 SGHNT and CDR2 YENEEA come from the germline V gene. All donors had upfront surgery, without preoperative chemotherapy or radiotherapy, and never received immunotherapy. Every patient either smoked or had heavy second-hand smoke exposure. The chain is built from TRBV11-3 and TRBJ2-5, with 14 bases that match TRBD2. The assigned J gene may be wrong: the sequence end matches TRBJ2-7 better. This TCR came from a man in his 60s with small cell lung cancer. The sample was normal tissue next to the tumor. The CDR3 spells CASSLGLAGASFRPSYEQYF. CDR3 nucleotides: TGTGCCAGCAGCCTGGGACTAGCGGGAGCTTCTTTTAGACCCTCCTACGAGCAGTACTTC.